The rows below give T cell receptor beta chains drawn from one sample of a study of identical twins. One entry per CDR3 protein, called by TCRdb with MiXCR from the 5' RACE reads. The profile shows approximately 890,000 distinct CDR3 sequences, around an eighth of them singletons. These data are also associated with another study on yellow fever vaccine responses in identical twins.

Sample: PBMCs. These TCRs come from a woman between 18 and 29 years old in good health. The CDR3 runs from the conserved cysteine through the conserved F or W. Each record gives: D gene, clone size, CDR3 length, J gene, V gene, CDR3 DNA, CDR3 protein. A D gene is named only where the DNA matches it firmly. Clone size is not always given. Where it is, it says once, few, many or a class for expanded clones.

>-|-|12|TRBJ2-3|TRBV3-1
TGTGCCAGCAGGCGACCGGGAGATACGCAGTATTTT
CASRRPGDTQYF
>-|-|15|TRBJ2-3|TRBV6-1
TGTGCCAGCAGTGAAGTCCGGTCCCGAGGTAATACGCAGTATTTT
CASSEVRSRGNTQYF
>TRBD2|few|15|TRBJ2-7|TRBV7-8
TGTGCCAGCAGCCATAGCGGGAGGATAGGGTACGAGCAGTACTTC
CASSHSGRIGYEQYF
>-|few|13|TRBJ1-2|TRBV7-8
TGTGCCAGCACCAAAGCTGATAACTATGGCTACACCTTC
CASTKADNYGYTF
>-|few|11|TRBJ1-1|TRBV2
TGTGCCAGCGGACGGGACATGGAAGCTTTCTTT
CASGRDMEAFF
>TRBD1|-|17|TRBJ2-1|TRBV6-1
TGTGCCAGCAGTGAAGTTGTGGGGGACAGGGCGAACAATGAGCAGTTCTTC
CASSEVVGDRANNEQFF
>TRBD1|-|15|TRBJ2-3|TRBV11-2
TGTGCCAGCAAGAAGACAGGGGCTAGCACAGATACGCAGTATTTT
CASKKTGASTDTQYF
>-|-|17|TRBJ2-5|TRBV7-8
TGTGCCAGCAGCTTAGGGGGACACGGCATACTCCAAGAGACCCAGTACTTC
CASSLGGHGILQETQYF
>TRBD1|many|16|TRBJ2-1|TRBV12-3/TRBV12-4
TGTGCCAGCAGTCCCGGACAGGTGAGCTCCTACAATGAGCAGTTCTTC
CASSPGQVSSYNEQFF
>-|few|16|TRBJ2-2|TRBV27
TGTGCCAGCAGTCCAACAGGGATGGGAAACACCGGGGAGCTGTTTTTT
CASSPTGMGNTGELFF
>-|few|11|TRBJ2-1|TRBV29-1
TGCAGCGTTGAAGCAGGCAATGAGCAGTTCTTC
CSVEAGNEQFF